This T cell receptor (beta chain) was retrieved from a study of T-cell reconstitution after alpha-beta-depleted transplantation in children. Study results and caveats: At around two months after transplant, the alpha-beta T cells were reportedly derived from several hundred expanded clones that came from non-depleted graft cells. T-cell numbers and diversity, one year after transplant, stemmed largely from T cells that were newly produced.

This clonotype was picked up many times. Its antigen remains unidentified. The CDR3 is made up of 16 amino acids. In germline, CDR1 is DFQATT, CDR2 SNEGSKA (reference sequence). V was pared by 3 bases and J by 5 bases, with 20 bases between. During its preparation, the TCRbeta library received unique molecular identifiers. TCRdb independently ran MiXCR on the PCR reads; one entry per CDR3 protein. In the table there are about 200,000 distinct CDR3 sequences, 5% to 7.5% of which are singletons. The specimen comprised PBMCs, sampled before TCRalphabeta/CD19-depleted stem cell transplant. The chain carries TRBV20-1 and TRBJ2-1; D perhaps matches TRBD2 (6 bases). The source is a girl less than two years old with combined immunodeficiency, due to receive a stem cell transplant. In DNA form, the CDR3 reads TGCAGTGCTAGGGCCCCGATGGTAGCGGTTGACAATGAGCAGTTCTTC. Translating gives CSARAPMVAVDNEQFF.